What follows describes a single T cell receptor beta chain. A CD45RA-negative memory subset and a CD45RA+ naive subset were separated from the CD4+ cells. Assay: immunoSEQ multiplex PCR; the TCRdb copy retains only in-frame clones and omits some. Of 2.3 million or so clones listed, 93% are singletons. Trimming left V 5 bases short and J 5 bases short, with 12 bases between. Germline lookup yields CDR1 MNHEY and CDR2 SMNVEV (reference sequence). This CDR3 comprises 13 residues. The entry originates in a study of shared clonotypes between healthy human individuals. Study-wide context: The cohort had two women and a few men, ages 18 to 49.

This sequence originates from a man younger than 30 in good health. Some clones in this sample may be carry-over from other donors' samples. The sequencing sample was made of naive CD4+ T cells from PBMCs. Described subset: CD45RA+ positively selected. The rearrangement links TRBV27 to TRBJ2-5; perhaps TRBD2 as D (5 bases). CDR3 nucleotide sequence: TGTGCCAGCAGTAAGCGGTTAGGGGAGACCCAGTACTTC. As protein: CASSKRLGETQYF.